Below, one T cell receptor (beta chain) is given with its context. The antigen is not known. Germline trimming cut 3 bases from V and 4 bases from J; bases unmatched to any gene: 4. The germline V gene has CDR1 MDHEN and CDR2 SYDVKM. This CDR3 region has 14 residues. From CD4+ cells came CD45RA+ naive and CD45RA-negative memory subsets. TCRdb keeps only in-frame clones here, not all; method: immunoSEQ multiplex PCR. The data show some 2,000,000 clones, roughly 96% seen once. This sample is part of a study of shared clonotypes between healthy human individuals. Whole-study findings and limits: Among donors, clonotype sharing was expected to be affected by sequencing depth.

The receptor's source is a man between 18 and 29 years old in good health. Sequencing was done on a sample of naive CD4+ T cells sorted from blood. The subset denotes: CD45RA+ positively selected. V usage is TRBV28 and J usage is TRBJ2-3, with 7 bases matching TRBD1. The CDR3 is CASSFVDRADTQYF. The CDR3 coding sequence is TGTGCCAGCAGTTTCGTTGACAGGGCAGATACGCAGTATTTT.